This T cell receptor (beta chain) is drawn from a study of cytotoxic CD8 clonotypes in ibrutinib-treated CLL. Study in general: Sequencing produced an average of roughly 230,000 productive templates and under 100,000 productive rearrangements per sample. Regarding the study as a whole: Rising at ibrutinib response, clonality subsequently fell back toward baseline at progression.

In the case of this clone: Its specificity is unknown.

The CDR3 consists of 12 residues. V lost 0 bases and J lost 8, with 6 bases in between. Per the germline V gene, CDR1 is SGDLS and CDR2 is YYNGEE. Only in-frame clones appear in the TCRdb table, and some are missing; sequencing was by immunoSEQ multiplex PCR. The table records more than 200,000 clones, about four fifths of them present only once. This receptor was taken from a human donor with chronic lymphocytic leukemia. The source was PBMCs, collected after 12 months of ibrutinib treatment. The gene calls are TRBV9 and TRBJ2-1; possibly TRBD2 for D (5 bases). CDR3 amino acids: CASSVVEDEQFF. For the CDR3, the DNA is TGTGCCAGCAGCGTAGTGGAGGATGAGCAGTTCTTC.